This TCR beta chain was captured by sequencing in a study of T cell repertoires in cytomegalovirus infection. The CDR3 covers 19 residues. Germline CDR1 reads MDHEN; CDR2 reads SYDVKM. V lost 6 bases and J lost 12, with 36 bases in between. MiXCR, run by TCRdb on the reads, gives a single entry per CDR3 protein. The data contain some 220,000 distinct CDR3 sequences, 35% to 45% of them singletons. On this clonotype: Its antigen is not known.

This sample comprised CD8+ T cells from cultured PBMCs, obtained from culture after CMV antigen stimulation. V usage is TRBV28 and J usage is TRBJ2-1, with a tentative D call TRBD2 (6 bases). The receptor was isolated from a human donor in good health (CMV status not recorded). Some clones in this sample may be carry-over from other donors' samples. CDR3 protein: CASSLGGVAVGEPRQWQFF. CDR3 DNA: TGTGCCAGCAGCCTTGGAGGGGTGGCAGTGGGAGAGCCTCGGCAATGGCAGTTCTTC.